This T cell receptor (beta chain) emerged from a study of CD8 T cells in Susac syndrome. CDR3 length equals 15 residues. Germline CDR1 and CDR2: SEHNR and FQNEAQ (reference sequence). V lost 1 base to trimming and J lost 3 bases; unmatched junction nucleotides: 4. A note on this clonotype: The antigen remains unidentified.

The authors negatively isolated CD8+ and CD4+ T cells and FACS-enriched TEMRA cells. Study-level findings and limits: A relatively small number of individuals underwent TCR sequencing and HLA analysis.

Reverse transcription of about 0.45 to 1 ug RNA was performed with random hexamers. It was immunoSEQ multiplex PCR that amplified TCR beta CDR3 across 54 Vbeta and 13 Jbeta. In TCRdb, the immunoSEQ multiplex PCR reads were re-called with MiXCR into one record per CDR3 protein. Here the sample spans fewer than 350,000 distinct CDR3 sequences, about 91% being singletons. The TCR was taken from a human donor with multiple sclerosis. This rearrangement joins TRBV7-9 to TRBJ1-1, with 8 positions matching TRBD1. Sequencing was carried out using CD8+ T cells from PBMCs. The CDR3 reads CASSLGQGSYTEAFF. For the CDR3, the DNA is TGTGCCAGCAGCTTAGGACAGGGGTCCTACACTGAAGCTTTCTTT.